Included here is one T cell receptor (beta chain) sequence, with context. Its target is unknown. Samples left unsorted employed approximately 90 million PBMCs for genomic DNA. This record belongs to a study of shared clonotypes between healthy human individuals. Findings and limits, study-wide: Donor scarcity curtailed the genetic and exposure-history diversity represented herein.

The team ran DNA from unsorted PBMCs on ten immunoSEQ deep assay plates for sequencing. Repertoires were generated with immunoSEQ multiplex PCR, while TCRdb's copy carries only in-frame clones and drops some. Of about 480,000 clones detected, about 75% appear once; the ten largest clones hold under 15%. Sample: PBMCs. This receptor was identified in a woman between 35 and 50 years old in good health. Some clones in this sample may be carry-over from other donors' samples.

The chain's CDR3 is CASSQGDYQETQYF. CDR3 nucleotides: TGCGCCAGCAGCCAAGGGGACTACCAAGAGACCCAGTACTTC. This chain uses TRBV4-1 with TRBJ2-5; perhaps TRBD2 as D (6 bases). The CDR3 consists of 14 residues. Per the germline V gene, CDR1 is MGHRA and CDR2 is YSYEKL. V gave up 1 base and J gave up 0 bases, with 6 bases separating them.